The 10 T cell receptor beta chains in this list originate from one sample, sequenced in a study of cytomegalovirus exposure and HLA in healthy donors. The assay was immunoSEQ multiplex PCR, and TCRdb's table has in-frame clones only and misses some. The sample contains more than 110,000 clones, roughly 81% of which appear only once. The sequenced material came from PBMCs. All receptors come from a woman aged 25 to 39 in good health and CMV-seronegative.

CDR3 sequence: CASSPGGPNEKLFF. The DNA for the CDR3 is TGCGCCAGCAGCCCCGGAGGGCCGAATGAAAAACTGTTTTTT. The gene calls are TRBV5-1 and TRBJ1-4, with D unresolved. The CDR3 consists of 14 residues. The V gene's germline CDR1 is SGHRS and CDR2 YFSETQ. V lost 4 bases and J lost 5, with 12 bases in between.

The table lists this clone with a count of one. CDR3 loop: CASSHTGGTGNTIYF. The CDR3 DNA is TGCGCCAGCAGCCATACGGGGGGTACTGGAAACACCATATATTTT. The chain links TRBV4-3 to TRBJ1-3; possibly TRBD1 for D (5 bases). V was cut by 3 bases and J by 2 bases, with 11 bases left in between. The CDR3 is 15 residues long. Per germline, CDR1 LGHNA and CDR2 YSLEER.

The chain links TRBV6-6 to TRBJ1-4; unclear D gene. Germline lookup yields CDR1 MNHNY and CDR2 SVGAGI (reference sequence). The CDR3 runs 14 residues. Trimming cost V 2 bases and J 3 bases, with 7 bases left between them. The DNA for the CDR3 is TGTGCCAGCAGTTACGGTCCAGCTAATGAAAAACTGTTTTTT. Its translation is CASSYGPANEKLFF.

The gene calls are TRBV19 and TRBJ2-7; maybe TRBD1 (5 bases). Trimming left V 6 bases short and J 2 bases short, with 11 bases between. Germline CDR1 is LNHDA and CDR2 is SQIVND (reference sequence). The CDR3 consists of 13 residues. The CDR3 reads CASSVDSTYEQYF. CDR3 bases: TGTGCCAGTAGCGTCGACAGCACCTACGAGCAGTACTTC.

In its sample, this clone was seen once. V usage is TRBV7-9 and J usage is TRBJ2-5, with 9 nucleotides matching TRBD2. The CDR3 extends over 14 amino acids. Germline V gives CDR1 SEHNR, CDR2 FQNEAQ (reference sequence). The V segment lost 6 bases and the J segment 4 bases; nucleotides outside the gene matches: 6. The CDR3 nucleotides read TGTGCCAGCAGGGCAAGCGGGGGGCTAGAGACCCAGTACTTC. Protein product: CASRASGGLETQYF.

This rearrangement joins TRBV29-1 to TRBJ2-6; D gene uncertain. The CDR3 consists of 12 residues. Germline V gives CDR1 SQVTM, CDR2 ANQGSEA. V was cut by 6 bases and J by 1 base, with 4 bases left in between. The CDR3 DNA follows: TGCAGCGTCGTGTCTGGGGCCAACGTCCTGACTTTC. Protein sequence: CSVVSGANVLTF.

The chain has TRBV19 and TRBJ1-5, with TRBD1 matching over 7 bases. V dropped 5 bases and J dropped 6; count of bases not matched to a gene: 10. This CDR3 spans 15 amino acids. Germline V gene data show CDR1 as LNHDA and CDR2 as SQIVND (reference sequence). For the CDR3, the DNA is TGTGCCAGTAGTTTCGAGACAGGGTACGTTCAGCCCCAGCATTTT. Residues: CASSFETGYVQPQHF. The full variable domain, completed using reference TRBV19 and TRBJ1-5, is DGGITQSPKYLFRKEGQNVTLSCEQNLNHDAMYWYRQDPGQGLRLIYYSQIVNDFQKGDIAEGYSVSREKKESFPLTVTSAQKNPTAFYLCASSFETGYVQPQHFGDGTRLSIL.

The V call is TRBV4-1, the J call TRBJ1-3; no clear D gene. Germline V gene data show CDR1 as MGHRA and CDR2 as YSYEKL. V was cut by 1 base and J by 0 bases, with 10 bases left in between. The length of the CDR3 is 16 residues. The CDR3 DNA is TGCGCCAGCAGCCAAGCCCCGGCGGGCTCTGGAAACACCATATATTTT. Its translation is CASSQAPAGSGNTIYF.

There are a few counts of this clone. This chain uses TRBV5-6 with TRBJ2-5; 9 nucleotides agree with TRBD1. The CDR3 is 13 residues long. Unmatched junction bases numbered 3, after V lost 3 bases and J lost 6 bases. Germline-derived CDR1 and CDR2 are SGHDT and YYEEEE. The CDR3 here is CASSYRGPKTQYF. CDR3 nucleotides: TGTGCCAGCAGCTACAGGGGGCCAAAGACCCAGTACTTC.

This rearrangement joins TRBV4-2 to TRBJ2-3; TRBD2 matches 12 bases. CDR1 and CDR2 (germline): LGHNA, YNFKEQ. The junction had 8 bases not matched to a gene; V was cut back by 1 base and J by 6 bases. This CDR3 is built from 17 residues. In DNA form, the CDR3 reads TGTGCCAGCAGCCAAGTATCGGACGGGACTAGCGGGGATACGCAGTATTTT. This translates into CASSQVSDGTSGDTQYF.